This T cell receptor (beta chain) was profiled in a study of breast tumors, draining lymph nodes, adjacent tissues. Study outcomes and limitations: Data only fit, rather than demonstrated, lymph node origin of most tumor T cells. Tumors had less TCR diversity than lymph nodes, more than nontumor tissue.

TCRdb re-called the multiplex PCR reads with MiXCR, one entry per CDR3 protein. This sample has about 180,000 distinct CDR3 sequences, with about 30% found just once. Looked up from germline, CDR1 is MNHNS and CDR2 is SASEGT. The CDR3 extends over 16 amino acids. The V end lost 8 bases, the J end lost 2 bases, and 22 bases lay between the germline ends. Samples came from axillary lymph nodes draining the breast cancer. The table lists this clonotype with many counts. Antigen: not known. This TCR was sampled from a female donor with breast cancer. Some clones in this sample may be carry-over from other donors' samples. V gene TRBV6-1 combines with J gene TRBJ2-7, with D perhaps given as TRBD1 or TRBD2 (5 bases each). Sample: axillary lymph node tissue. CDR3: CASWGKDGERAYEQYF. The CDR3 nucleotides are TGTGCCAGCTGGGGGAAAGACGGGGAAAGGGCCTACGAGCAGTACTTC.